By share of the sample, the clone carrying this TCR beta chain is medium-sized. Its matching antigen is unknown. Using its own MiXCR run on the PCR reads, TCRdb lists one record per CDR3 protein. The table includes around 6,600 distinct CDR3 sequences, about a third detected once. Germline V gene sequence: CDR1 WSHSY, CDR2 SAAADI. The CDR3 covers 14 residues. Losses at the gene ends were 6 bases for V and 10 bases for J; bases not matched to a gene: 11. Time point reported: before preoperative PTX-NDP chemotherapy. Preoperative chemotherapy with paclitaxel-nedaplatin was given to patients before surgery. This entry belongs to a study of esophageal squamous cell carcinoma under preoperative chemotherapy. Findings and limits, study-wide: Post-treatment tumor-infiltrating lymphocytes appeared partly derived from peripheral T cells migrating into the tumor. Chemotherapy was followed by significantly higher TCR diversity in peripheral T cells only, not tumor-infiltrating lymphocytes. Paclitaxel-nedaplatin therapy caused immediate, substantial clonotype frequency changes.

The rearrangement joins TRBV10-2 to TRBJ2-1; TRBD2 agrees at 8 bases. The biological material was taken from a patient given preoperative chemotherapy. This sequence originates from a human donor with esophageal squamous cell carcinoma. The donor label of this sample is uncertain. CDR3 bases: TGCGCCAGCAGGAGCGGGAGATTGTTCGACGAGCAGTTCTTC. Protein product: CASRSGRLFDEQFF.